This T cell receptor (beta chain) comes out of a study of blood T cell repertoires in COVID-19. As for the study in general: Specimens from acute and convalescent COVID-19 originated in the United States, Italy and Spain. Sources were T cells, B-cell-depleted T cells, or PBMCs; the material itself was cDNA or gDNA.

Original methodology: The assay estimated nucleated cells by amplifying reference gene primers. Here immunoSEQ multiplex PCR was the method, and the copy in TCRdb shows in-frame clones only, minus some. From that table come the V and J calls and clone size; the DNA was used to work out D and trimming. Among approximately 36,000 clones listed, approximately 86% were seen once. CDR1 SGHDT and CDR2 YYEEEE come from the germline V gene. The CDR3 contains 14 residues. The trim removed 3 bases at V and 9 bases at J, leaving 12 bases unmatched. Specimen: peripheral blood. The genes are TRBV5-6 and TRBJ2-7; 7 nucleotides line up with TRBD1. The TCR sequence derives from a man between 60 and 75 years old with acute or convalescent COVID-19. The CDR3 region is CASSSSTGVGGQYV. The CDR3 region has the DNA TGTGCCAGCAGCTCTTCCACAGGGGTAGGAGGGCAGTACGTC.